This T cell receptor (beta chain) was profiled in a study of T cells expressing NK-cell markers. Turning to the study itself: Sorted T-cell subsets CD3+CD56+NKG2C+, CD3+CD56+NKG2C- and CD3+CD56-NKG2C+ were TCR beta-sequenced.

This CDR3 spans 14 amino acids. Germline loops: CDR1 LGHNA, CDR2 YNFKEQ. Of note for this clonotype: Its matching antigen is unknown.

Findings and caveats of the study: NKG2C+ dominant clonotype frequencies in 5 or 6 donors were roughly 1.0-7.5% of CD8+ T cells.

From its re-call of the 5' RACE reads, TCRdb lists each CDR3 protein once, without DNA. The repertoire table contains some 150,000 distinct CDR3 sequences. This chain joins TRBV4-2 and TRBJ2-1; TCRdb designates TRBD2, a call that cannot be tested without DNA. This TCR came from a man aged 18 to 35 in good health. What was sequenced was blood T cells: a sorted CD56 or NKG2C T cell subset, CD4+ or CD8+ T cells, or bulk PBMC T cells (not recorded which). This chain's CDR3 is CASSQGIALNEQFF.